This T cell receptor beta chain was obtained from a study of a mutant IDH1 vaccine in newly diagnosed glioma (dated by TCRdb to 2020 to 2023). The study in broad terms: Patients received eight vaccinations in weeks 1, 3, 5, 7, 11, 15, 19 and 23, corresponding to visits V03 through V10. Of the approximately 30 treated patients, roughly 60% were male and about 40% were female, and the mean age was roughly 38 years. In the chemotherapy-containing groups, vaccination started alongside temozolomide cycles, whereas in patients who had radiotherapy alone it started 4-6 weeks after radiotherapy. Peripheral blood was collected at six visits: V03 (baseline), V05, V07, V10, V12 and V13. For exploratory analyses, fewer than 30 treated patients had longitudinal TCRB deep sequencing done wherever samples were available. Prior to enrollment, patients had been given standard therapy consisting of radiotherapy alone, temozolomide alone, or radiochemotherapy with temozolomide, with the combination given to most patients. What the authors observed across the whole study: The authors noted that analyses of patient blood samples could not be reproduced because of sample limitations. Changes in the top peripheral T cell clonotypes picked up by TCRB sequencing did not appear to be linked to pseudoprogression. Availability determined which PBMC samples were chosen for TCRB deep sequencing. Immune responses induced by the vaccine were seen in more than 85% of patients across multiple MHC alleles.

The label giving this sample's time point can be read as: week 23, last vaccination. Every vaccine dose consisted of 300 ug of a 20-mer mutant IDH1 peptide in Montanide, administered subcutaneously together with topical imiquimod. Donors had newly diagnosed WHO grade 3 or 4 IDH1-mutant astrocytomas with loss of nuclear ATRX. The samples were drawn from NOA16, a multicentre, single-arm, open-label phase I trial in Germany that tested a mutant IDH1 peptide vaccine in humans for the first time. The DNeasy Blood and Tissue Kit was used to extract genomic DNA from EDTA blood for TCRB sequencing. Library prep was done by the immunoSEQ multiplex PCR assay. Rearranged TCR beta chain sequences were amplified with the hsTCRB Kit following the manufacturer's protocol. An Illumina MiSeq was used to sequence the TCRB libraries. On the study's bioinformatics: The proprietary platform of the kit vendor was used for demultiplexing, trimming and gene mapping. Entries here come from immuneACCESS through TCRdb and include only in-frame sequences with V and J called. Some clones fail to appear in such tables; in the studies checked, an unresolved V gene covers under half of the shortfall, and the cause of the remainder is unknown. That table is the source of V, J and clone size, and D and trimming were worked out from the DNA. The sample profile shows over 55,000 clones; about 81% of them were found once. The ten most abundant clones make up over 7% of the sample.

The germline V gene supplies CDR1 SGDLS and CDR2 YYNGEE. From its cysteine to its phenylalanine, the CDR3 spans 15 amino acids. Only CDR3 DNA is held: 45 bases, read in frame from base 1. Trimming takes 3 bases off V and 0 bases off J; junction bases not matched to a gene: 3. About this clone itself: Its antigen has not been determined. No qualities accompany the bases; no much larger clone lies one base away.

Specimen: PBMCs, collected from a glioma patient whose treatment included an IDH1 peptide vaccine. This TCR derives from a woman in her thirties or forties with glioma. Some clones in this sample may be carry-over from other donors' samples. The chain employs TRBV9 and TRBJ1-3, with TRBD1 identical over 7 junction bases. The DNA sequence is as follows: TGTGCCAGCAGCGAACAGGGGCTCTCTGGAAACACCATATATTTT. Its translation reads: CASSEQGLSGNTIYF.